One and the same sample provided the 10 T cell receptor beta chains below, sequenced in a study of blood T cell repertoires in COVID-19. Some clones are missing from TCRdb's copy, which holds only in-frame ones; the method was immunoSEQ multiplex PCR. The table lists about 150,000 clones, roughly 78% of them singletons. The sequencing input was peripheral blood. All receptors come from a man aged 80 or over with acute or convalescent COVID-19.

The chain uses TRBV11-3 and TRBJ2-1; no firm D call. There are 15 residues in the CDR3. Deletions cut 5 bases from V and 0 bases from J, with 11 bases between. Germline CDR1 SGHNT, CDR2 YENEEA. DNA for the CDR3: TGTGCCAGCAGCCACGCGACAAACTCCTACAATGAGCAGTTCTTC. Translation: CASSHATNSYNEQFF.

CDR3 loop: CASSTTGVGVQPQHF. Written as DNA, the CDR3 is TGTGCCAGCAGTACGACAGGGGTTGGCGTTCAGCCCCAGCATTTT. V and J are TRBV6-5 and TRBJ1-5; 8 positions agree with TRBD1. Trimming took 5 bases from V and 6 from J; bases not matched to a gene: 9. Per the germline V gene, CDR1 is MNHEY and CDR2 is SVGAGI. The length of the CDR3 is 15 residues.

This rearrangement joins TRBV7-3 to TRBJ2-3; D is unclear. The CDR3 spans 13 residues. CDR1 is SGHTA, CDR2 FQGTGA, per germline. V gave up 2 bases and J gave up 5 bases, with 8 bases separating them. The CDR3 here is CASSLGPGDTQYF. The CDR3 nucleotides are TGTGCCAGCAGCTTAGGTCCGGGAGATACGCAGTATTTT.

As concerns this clone: Mismatch with germline at one junction end may stem from a read error. The rearrangement links TRBV12-5 to TRBJ1-2; possibly TRBD1 for D (5 bases). The CDR3 consists of 13 residues. Germline CDR1 LGHNT, CDR2 FRNRAP. Here the CDR3 DNA reads TGTGCTAGTGGCTTGGACATCGACTATGGCTACACCTTC. Translated: CASGLDIDYGYTF.

This sequence joins TRBV29-1 and TRBJ2-2; D possibly corresponds to TRBD1 (5 bases). CDR1 is SQVTM and CDR2 is ANQGSEA in the germline V gene. This CDR3 contains 14 residues. V was pared by 4 bases and J by 1 base, with 10 bases between. The CDR3 region has the DNA TGCAGCGTTGCGTCAGGGCGGAACACCGGGGAGCTGTTTTTT. This encodes CSVASGRNTGELFF.

The chain links TRBV3-1 (or the pseudogene TRBV3-2) to TRBJ1-2; the match to TRBD1 covers 9 bases. There are 16 residues in the CDR3. Germline CDR1 and CDR2: LGHDT and YNNKEL (reference sequence). V dropped 2 bases and J dropped 6; count of bases not matched to a gene: 10. The CDR3 spells CASSQSTVGTGNGYTF. CDR3 sequence (DNA): TGTGCCAGCAGCCAATCTACCGTGGGGACAGGGAATGGCTACACCTTC.

This chain links TRBV6-2 or TRBV6-3 with TRBJ1-2; D remains ambiguous. The CDR3 consists of 16 residues. Germline V gene sequence: CDR1 MNHEY, CDR2 SVGEGT. Between the trimmed V and J ends, which lost 5 bases and 2 bases, there was a span of 18 bases. The CDR3 DNA is TGTGCCAGCAGTCCACGACCAAACGCCAGGAACTATGGCTACACCTTC. It yields the protein CASSPRPNARNYGYTF.

This clone showed up just a few times. The CDR3 sequence: CASSAGVGGGNQPQHF. CDR3 DNA sequence: TGTGCCAGCAGCGCCGGGGTAGGGGGTGGCAATCAGCCCCAGCATTTT. V and J are TRBV7-2 and TRBJ1-5; D might be TRBD1 (6 bases). Per the germline V gene, CDR1 is SGHTA and CDR2 is FQGNSA. V gave up 5 bases and J gave up 2 bases, with 16 bases separating them. This CDR3 contains 16 residues.

This sequence joins TRBV6-5 and TRBJ1-1, with TRBD1 matching 8 bases. CDR3 length: 15 amino acids. J lost 1 base, V lost 6 bases, and 7 bases had no gene match. Germline V gene data show CDR1 as MNHEY and CDR2 as SVGAGI. The CDR3: CASSTQGQENTEAFF. The CDR3 DNA follows: TGTGCCAGCAGCACCCAGGGACAGGAGAACACTGAAGCTTTCTTT.

The chain couples TRBV3-1 (or the pseudogene TRBV3-2) to TRBJ1-2; the D is unclear. This CDR3 comprises 13 residues. Trimming took 0 bases from V and 3 from J, leaving 5 bases between them. Germline V gene sequence: CDR1 LGHDT, CDR2 YNNKEL (reference sequence). CDR3 loop: CASSQDRYYGYTF. The CDR3 nucleotides are TGTGCCAGCAGCCAAGACAGGTACTATGGCTACACCTTC.